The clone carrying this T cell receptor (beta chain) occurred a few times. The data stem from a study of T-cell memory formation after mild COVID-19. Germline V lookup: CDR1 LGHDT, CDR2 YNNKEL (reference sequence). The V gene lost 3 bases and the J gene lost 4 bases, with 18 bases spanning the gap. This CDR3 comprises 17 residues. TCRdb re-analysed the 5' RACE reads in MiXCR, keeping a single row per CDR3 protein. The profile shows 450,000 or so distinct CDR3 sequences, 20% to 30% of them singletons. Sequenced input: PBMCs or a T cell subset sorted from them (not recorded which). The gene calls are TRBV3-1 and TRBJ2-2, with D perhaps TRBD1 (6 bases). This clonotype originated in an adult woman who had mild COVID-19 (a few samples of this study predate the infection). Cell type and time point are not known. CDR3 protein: CASSHPTGSRGTGELFF. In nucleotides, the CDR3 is TGTGCCAGCAGCCATCCCACAGGGAGTCGGGGCACCGGGGAGCTGTTTTTT.